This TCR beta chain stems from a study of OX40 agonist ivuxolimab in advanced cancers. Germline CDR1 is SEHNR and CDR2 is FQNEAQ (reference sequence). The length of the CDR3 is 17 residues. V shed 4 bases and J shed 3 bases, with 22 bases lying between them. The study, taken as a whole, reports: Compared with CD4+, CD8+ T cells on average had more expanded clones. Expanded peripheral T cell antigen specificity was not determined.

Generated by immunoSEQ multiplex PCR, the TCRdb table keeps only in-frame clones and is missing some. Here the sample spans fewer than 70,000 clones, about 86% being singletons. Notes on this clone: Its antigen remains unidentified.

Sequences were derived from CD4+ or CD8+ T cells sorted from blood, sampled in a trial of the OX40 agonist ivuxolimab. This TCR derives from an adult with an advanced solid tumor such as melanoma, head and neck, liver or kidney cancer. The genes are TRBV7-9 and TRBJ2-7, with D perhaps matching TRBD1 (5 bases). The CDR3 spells CASSYQGPLALSYEQYF. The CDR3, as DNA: TGTGCCAGCAGCTATCAGGGTCCACTTGCCCTTAGCTACGAGCAGTACTTC.